This T cell receptor beta chain was identified during a study of CD8 T cells in Susac syndrome (dated by TCRdb to about 2019). As for the study more broadly: Repertoire sequencing was used to test whether CD8+ T cell activation and differentiation in Susac syndrome was antigen driven. On the study overall, not on this receptor specifically: The TCR sequencing and HLA analysis was acknowledged to have included a relatively small number of individuals.

RNA was extracted using the RNeasy kit, and roughly 0.45 to 1 microgram was reverse transcribed with random hexamers. The immunoSEQ multiplex PCR assay, which covers 54 Vbeta and 13 Jbeta segments, was used to amplify TCR beta CDR3 regions. Bias from PCR amplification was corrected by using a synthetic template baseline for primer optimization and for computational correction. Regarding the original processing steps: Reads were assigned to V, D and J genes according to IMGT and analyzed in immunoSEQ Analyzer, with only productive sequences retained. To calculate clonality, Shannon entropy was normalized by log2 of the number of productive unique sequences and then subtracted from one. Public and private clones were assessed among the 100 most prevalent clones of each patient and control. Susac-specific clones were defined as absent from healthy and MS cohorts, about 1,000 published viral clones and other ImmuneACCESS disease sequences. TCRdb took the public reads, trimmed them with fastp at Q25, ran MiXCR for clone calling and kept in-frame beta chains. Under each unique CDR3 protein, matching rows form one entry showing the most common genes and DNA. TCRdb assigned the V and J calls; the authors' analysis was not used. A total of about 250,000 distinct CDR3 sequences appear in this sample, just over 90% of them only once. Around 0.067% of the sample rests with the top ten.

The germline ends are 8 bases apart after V is trimmed by 3 bases and J by 5 bases. The CDR3 contains 13 residues, cysteine and phenylalanine counted. Only the CDR3 part of the read is kept: 39 bases, read in frame from the first base. CDR1 and CDR2 are drawn from the germline V gene: MNHNS, SASEGT. High-throughput TCR beta sequencing profiled peripheral blood CD8+ and CD4+ T cells from healthy donors, Susac syndrome patients and multiple sclerosis patients. The multiple sclerosis controls were treatment-naive patients who had stable or active relapsing-remitting disease and met the revised McDonald criteria. CD8+ TEMRA cells were enriched by FACS, while bulk CD8+ and CD4+ T cells were purified by magnetic negative isolation. Blood was collected in EDTA tubes and processed within 24 hours, with PBMCs isolated through density gradient centrifugation. PBMCs intended for TCR sequencing were cryopreserved in liquid nitrogen and were subsequently thawed in a 37 degrees C water bath. Purity of sorted or isolated CD4+, CD8+ and CD8+ TEMRA cells was at least 90%.

A single count supports this clonotype. This clone's antigen is unknown. Per-base qualities were not stored, and no clone one base away is much larger. A single read constitutes weak evidence. This receptor was taken from a human donor with multiple sclerosis. The sample consisted of CD4+ T cells from PBMCs. The sequence links TRBV6-1 to TRBJ1-3; too little of a D gene remains to name it. In nucleotide form, the sequence is TGTGCCAGCAGTGATTCCGGGCGAAACACCATATATTTT. This gives the protein CASSDSGRNTIYF.